This TCR beta chain was observed in a study of blood T cell repertoires in COVID-19. On the study more broadly: Acute-phase and convalescent COVID-19 samples originated in the United States, Italy and Spain.

TCRdb's copy holds only in-frame clones and misses some; the assay was immunoSEQ multiplex PCR. Found here are under 150,000 clones, about 80% of them singletons; the top ten hold about a tenth. V lost 4 bases, J lost 8 bases, and 8 bases lay in between. The germline V gene encodes CDR1 SNHLY and CDR2 FYNNEI. The CDR3 loop spans 11 amino acids. The sample taken for sequencing was peripheral blood. The receptor's source is a middle-aged man with active or convalescent COVID-19. This chain joins TRBV2 and TRBJ1-1; the D gene is possibly TRBD1 (5 bases). The chain's CDR3 is CASSGDREAFF. As DNA, the CDR3 is TGTGCCAGCAGTGGTGACAGAGAAGCTTTCTTT.